This T cell receptor (beta chain) was captured in a study of blood T cell repertoires in COVID-19. Study information: COVID-19 samples collected from the United States, Italy and Spain covered acute and convalescent phases. Sample material is recorded as cDNA or gDNA derived from T cells, B-cell-depleted T cells, or PBMCs.

Per germline, CDR1 MNHNY and CDR2 SVGAGI (reference sequence). The CDR3 sequence is 13 residues long. Trimming took off 2 bases at V and 3 bases at J, with 5 bases between the two ends. Clones were read by immunoSEQ multiplex PCR, and TCRdb kept only the in-frame ones, dropping some. Among approximately 330,000 clones listed, 85% to 90% were seen once. This clonotype was obtained from a woman aged 50 to 60 with active or convalescent COVID-19. The sample was peripheral blood. The chain is built from TRBV6-6 and TRBJ1-3, with D unresolved. The CDR3 loop reads CASSYIVGNTIYF. DNA of the CDR3: TGTGCCAGCAGTTACATAGTTGGAAACACCATATATTTT.